This TCR beta chain was recovered during a study of T cell clonotyping in hematopoietic cell transplantation. Study outcomes and limitations: After transplant, recipient diversity fell while pathologically expanded clonotypes grew through day 180. Few recipient clonotypes overlapped donors; over 95% were de novo at given depth.

Time point: recipient sample about 28 days before transplant, after cytoreduction. Samples: about 28 days before transplant, then days 30, 100 and 180 after. In regard to this clone: Its antigen is still unknown.

TCRdb keeps only in-frame clones here, not all; method: immunoSEQ multiplex PCR. The sample lists about 47,000 clones, roughly 80% occurring once. Germline V gene lookup returns CDR1 MNHNY and CDR2 SVGAGI (reference sequence). The germline V and J ends were trimmed by 2 bases and 8 bases, with 12 bases remaining between them. The CDR3 spans 13 residues. This sequence originates from a man aged 60 to 69 with myelodysplastic syndrome. Some clones in this sample may be carry-over from other donors' samples. The gene calls are TRBV6-6 and TRBJ1-2, with D perhaps TRBD1 (5 bases). Sequencing was performed on peripheral blood mononuclear cells, taken before stem cell transplant. CDR3 nucleotide sequence: TGTGCCAGCAGTTACAGAGGGACCGGCGGCTACACCTTC. Its protein is CASSYRGTGGYTF.